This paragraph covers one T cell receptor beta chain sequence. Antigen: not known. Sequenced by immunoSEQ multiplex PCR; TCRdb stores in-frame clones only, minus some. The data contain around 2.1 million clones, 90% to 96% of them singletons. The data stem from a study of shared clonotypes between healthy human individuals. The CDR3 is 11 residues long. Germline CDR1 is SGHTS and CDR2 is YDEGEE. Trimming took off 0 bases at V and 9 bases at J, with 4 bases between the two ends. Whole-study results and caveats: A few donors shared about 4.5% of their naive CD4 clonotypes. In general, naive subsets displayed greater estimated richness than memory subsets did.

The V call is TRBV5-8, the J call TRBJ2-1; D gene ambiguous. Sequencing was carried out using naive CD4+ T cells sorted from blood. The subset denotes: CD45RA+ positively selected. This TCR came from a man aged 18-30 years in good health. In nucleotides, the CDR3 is TGTGCCAGCAGCTTGGTGGGTGAGCAGTTCTTC. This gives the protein CASSLVGEQFF.